The rows below give T cell receptor beta chains drawn from one sample of a study of shared clonotypes between healthy human individuals. Produced via immunoSEQ multiplex PCR; TCRdb's table is partial and in-frame only. The sample has about 2 million clones; 85% to 95% are singletons. The sample consisted of naive CD4+ T cells sorted from blood. Source of these receptors: a man aged 18 to 29 in good health. Each CDR3 is given with its conserved first and last residue. The D gene is left open where the match is weak. Some rows mark clone size as missing; the rest say once, few, many or name a class of expanded clone.

>TRBJ1-1|.|.|TRBV6-5
CASSSHRSSTEAFF
TGTGCCAGCAGTTCCCACAGGTCGTCCACTGAAGCTTTCTTT
>TRBJ2-7|.|TRBD2|TRBV10-2
CASNPPGLTSGGSYEQYF
TGCGCCAGCAACCCGCCAGGGCTCACTAGCGGAGGGTCCTACGAGCAGTACTTC
>TRBJ2-5|.|.|TRBV2
CASMNRVGETQYF
TGTGCCAGCATGAACAGGGTTGGAGAGACCCAGTACTTC
>TRBJ2-1|.|TRBD1|TRBV14
CASSQSGQGYNEQFF
TGTGCCAGCAGCCAATCGGGACAGGGCTACAATGAGCAGTTCTTC
>TRBJ1-3|.|.|TRBV7-9
CASSLAFSGNTIYF
TGTGCCAGCAGCTTAGCCTTCTCTGGAAACACCATATATTTT
>TRBJ1-1|once|.|TRBV13
CASSLRHLVNTEAFF
TGTGCCAGCAGCCTACGACACCTAGTGAACACTGAAGCTTTCTTT
>TRBJ2-7|.|TRBD1|TRBV5-1
CASSLRSGQGTYEQYF
TGCGCCAGCAGCTTGCGGAGCGGACAGGGGACCTACGAGCAGTACTTC
>TRBJ1-1|.|.|TRBV7-3
CASSLSGQSIIMNTEAFF
TGTGCCAGCAGCTTAAGTGGACAGTCTATTATTATGAACACTGAAGCTTTCTTT
>TRBJ2-4|.|TRBD2|TRBV4-2
CASSQDGGGEAKNIQYF
TGTGCCAGCAGCCAAGACGGCGGGGGGGAAGCCAAAAACATTCAGTACTTC
>TRBJ2-1|once|TRBD2|TRBV18
CASSPRLAANNEQFF
TGTGCCAGCTCACCCCGACTAGCGGCGAACAATGAGCAGTTCTTC
>TRBJ2-5|once|.|TRBV7-9
CASSLVYGQETQYF
TGTGCCAGCAGCTTAGTGTACGGCCAAGAGACCCAGTACTTC
>TRBJ1-3|.|TRBD1|TRBV18
CASSPSTGGGNTIYF
TGTGCCAGCTCACCCTCGACAGGGGGTGGAAACACCATATATTTT
>TRBJ1-2|.|.|TRBV6-6
CASRPGGADYGYTF
TGTGCCAGCAGACCCGGGGGGGCAGACTATGGCTACACCTTC
>TRBJ1-1|.|TRBD1|TRBV9
CASSVETGSGEAFF
TGTGCCAGCAGCGTAGAGACAGGGTCGGGTGAAGCTTTCTTT
>TRBJ2-6|.|.|TRBV21-1
CASSKKRDSTSGANVLTF
TGTGCCAGCAGCAAAAAGAGGGACAGTACCTCTGGGGCCAACGTCCTGACTTTC
>TRBJ1-5|.|.|TRBV30
CAWSVAGTGNQPQHF
TGTGCCTGGAGTGTAGCCGGGACGGGAAATCAGCCCCAGCATTTT
>TRBJ1-4|.|.|TRBV11-2
CASSLDQGEKLFF
TGTGCCAGCAGCTTAGATCAAGGGGAAAAACTGTTTTTT
>TRBJ1-1|.|.|TRBV9
CASSVVHTDTEAFF
TGTGCCAGCAGCGTGGTACATACTGACACTGAAGCTTTCTTT
>TRBJ1-1|.|.|TRBV7-2
CASSLVLDTEAFF
TGTGCCAGCAGCTTAGTCTTAGACACTGAAGCTTTCTTT
>TRBJ2-7|.|TRBD1|TRBV10-2
CASSDRDRGPPYEQYF
TGCGCCAGCAGTGATAGAGACAGGGGACCACCCTACGAGCAGTACTTC
>TRBJ1-1|.|TRBD1|TRBV9
CASSRDRATEAFF
TGTGCCAGCAGCCGGGACAGGGCCACTGAAGCTTTCTTT
>TRBJ1-3|.|.|TRBV5-6
CASSLDGRVTGNTIYF
TGTGCCAGCAGCTTGGATGGGAGGGTCACTGGAAACACCATATATTTT
>TRBJ2-5|.|.|TRBV27
CASSSQGTETQYF
TGTGCCAGCAGTTCGCAGGGTACCGAGACCCAGTACTTC
>TRBJ2-5|.|TRBD2|TRBV10-2
CASVSGYTQETQYF
TGCGCCAGCGTTAGCGGGTACACCCAAGAGACCCAGTACTTC
>TRBJ2-7|.|.|TRBV18
CASSPGRERGQYF
TGTGCCAGCTCACCAGGCAGGGAACGAGGGCAGTACTTC
>TRBJ1-2|.|.|TRBV10-3
CAISVDEYYGYTF
TGTGCCATCAGTGTGGACGAGTACTATGGCTACACCTTC
>TRBJ1-2|once|.|TRBV19
CASSWIGDGYGYTF
TGTGCCAGTAGTTGGATTGGGGACGGCTATGGCTACACCTTC
>TRBJ2-7|.|.|TRBV27
CASSPMGGAGEQYF
TGTGCCAGCAGTCCCATGGGGGGGGCGGGAGAGCAGTACTTC
>TRBJ1-5|.|TRBD1|TRBV30
CAWTSGGTAFNQPQHF
TGTGCCTGGACCAGCGGCGGGACAGCTTTTAATCAGCCCCAGCATTTT